This section outlines one T cell receptor (beta chain) sequence together with its context. This sample is drawn from a study of monozygotic twins with cystic fibrosis. The data were produced by immunoSEQ multiplex PCR, yet TCRdb's version contains in-frame clones alone and is incomplete. The table includes 30,000 or so clones, more than 85% detected once. The CDR3 loop spans 13 amino acids. Trimming took 8 bases from V and 7 from J; bases not matched to a gene: 8. From germline, CDR1 is MNHNS and CDR2 SASEGT. The chain combines TRBV6-1 with TRBJ1-5, with TRBD1 identical over 7 bases. The TCR originated in a girl between 2 and 10 years old with cystic fibrosis. Specimen: blood. DNA for the CDR3: TGTGCCAGCGAGATCGACAGGGCCCAGCCCCAGCATTTT. It translates to CASEIDRAQPQHF.